A single sample gave rise to the 24 T cell receptor beta chains below, sequenced in a study of T cells after yellow fever vaccination (dated by TCRdb to the late 2010s). The library relied on 5' RACE. The data were produced on an Illumina HiSeq 2500. TCRdb reprocessed the public reads (quality trimming at Q25 with fastp, clone calling with MiXCR) and kept in-frame beta chains. Rows with one shared CDR3 protein collapse into an entry with the most common genes and DNA. The sample table shows approximately 350,000 distinct CDR3 sequences, and around a tenth are seen once. The biggest ten clones account for 15% to 20% of the sample. The sample's treatment or condition label, decoded: live attenuated yellow fever vaccine strain. The source material was PBMCs, sampled on the day of the first yellow fever vaccination. These receptor sequences come from a man in his late teens or twenties who received the YFV17D yellow fever vaccine.

This chain links TRBV14 with TRBJ2-3; D gene ambiguous. CDR3 length equals 17 residues. Germline loops: CDR1 SGHDN, CDR2 FVKESK. V dropped 4 bases and J dropped 4 bases, with 21 bases sitting between them. The CDR3 nucleotides read TGTGCCAGCAGCCCGGCTATCAGACCCGCCCCCGCAGATACGCAGTATTTT. Residues: CASSPAIRPAPADTQYF.

This chain connects TRBV6-1 to TRBJ2-3; unclear D gene. Between the trimmed V and J ends, which lost 8 bases and 1 base, there was a span of 13 bases. The CDR3 has 14 amino acids. Germline CDR1 reads MNHNS; CDR2 reads SASEGT. The CDR3: CASFSRWRTDTQYF. The CDR3, as DNA: TGTGCCAGCTTTTCCCGATGGCGCACAGATACGCAGTATTTT.

The table lists this clonotype with a few counts. CDR3 coding DNA: TGTGCCAGCAGTTTTGGTCCGGGGGGATCTGGAAACACCATATATTTT. Amino acids: CASSFGPGGSGNTIYF. The V call is TRBV12-3 or TRBV12-4, the J call TRBJ1-3; tentative D call: TRBD1 (5 bases). The CDR3 is 16 residues long. The germline V and J ends were trimmed by 3 bases and 1 base, with 13 bases remaining between them.

The chain has TRBV5-5 and TRBJ2-2, with 8 bases lining up with TRBD1. The CDR3 spans 16 residues. Germline loops: CDR1 SGHKS, CDR2 YYEKEE (reference sequence). V was pared by 1 base and J by 6 bases, with 8 bases of the junction left unmatched. The CDR3 nucleotides read TGTGCCAGCAGCTTGAGGCTTCAGGGGGCATCCGGGGAGCTGTTTTTT. Residues: CASSLRLQGASGELFF.

The chain employs TRBV4-3 and TRBJ1-2; tentatively, D is TRBD1 (5 bases). Germline loops: CDR1 LGHNA, CDR2 YSLEER. The CDR3 is 14 amino acids. Trimming took 2 bases from V and 7 from J, leaving 14 bases between them. Here the CDR3 DNA reads TGCGCCAGCAGCCAATCCCTAGGGGAGGGTGGCTACACCTTC. Its protein is CASSQSLGEGGYTF.

DNA for the CDR3: TGTGCCAGCAGCTTACGGTCACAGGGGGTCAATGAGCAGTTCTTC. It specifies CASSLRSQGVNEQFF. The V gene is TRBV7-2, the J gene TRBJ2-1; TRBD1 agrees at 8 bases. After removal of 2 bases from V and 6 bases from J, the junction contained 6 bases not matched to a gene. The V gene's germline CDR1 is SGHTA and CDR2 FQGNSA. The CDR3 has 15 amino acids.

The chain uses TRBV7-2 and TRBJ1-3, with a possible D match to TRBD1 (5 bases). The length of the CDR3 is 14 residues. Germline V gene data show CDR1 as SGHTA and CDR2 as FQGNSA. V gave up 3 bases and J gave up 8 bases, with 14 bases separating them. CDR3 coding DNA: TGTGCCAGCAGCTTCAGGGCCGTTGAAGACACCATATATTTT. Amino acids: CASSFRAVEDTIYF.

In its sample, this clonotype was seen many times. The chain uses TRBV29-1 and TRBJ2-4; 9 nucleotides line up with TRBD1. Germline CDR1 is SQVTM and CDR2 is ANQGSEA. The CDR3 totals 12 residues. V lost 6 bases and J lost 6; bases outside the gene matches: 3. The CDR3 sequence is CSVAGQGNIQYF. CDR3 nucleotide sequence: TGCAGCGTGGCGGGACAGGGAAACATTCAGTACTTC. Full variable domain (rest looked up from reference TRBV29-1 and TRBJ2-4): SAVISQKPSRDICQRGTSLTIQCQVDSQVTMMFWYRQQPGQSLTLIATANQGSEATYESGFVIDKFPISRPNLTFSTLTVSNMSPEDSSIYLCSVAGQGNIQYFGAGTRLSVL.

The chain joins TRBV20-1 to TRBJ2-3; D gene unclear. The CDR3 loop spans 15 amino acids. CDR1 is DFQATT and CDR2 is SNEGSKA in the germline V gene (reference sequence). The DNA for the CDR3 is TGCAGATGCCTAAACCTTTTGTGCCCCACAGATACGCAGTATTTT. It codes for CRCLNLLCPTDTQYF.

This clonotype was seen only a few times. The chain is built from TRBV7-8 and TRBJ2-5, with D tentatively TRBD2 (5 bases). V lost 1 base and J 9 bases, leaving 15 bases between the germline ends. Germline-derived CDR1 and CDR2 are SGHVS and FQNEAQ. The CDR3 covers 14 residues. This chain's CDR3 is CASSLDDYYLAQYF. CDR3 in DNA: TGTGCCAGCAGCTTAGATGACTACTACCTGGCCCAGTACTTC.

This clonotype came up a few times. The chain uses TRBV7-2 and TRBJ2-7; 12 nucleotides match TRBD2. The CDR3 has 13 residues. Trimming removed 5 bases from V and 7 bases from J; junction bases left unmatched: 3. Germline V gives CDR1 SGHTA, CDR2 FQGNSA. CDR3 loop: CASSTSGGWEQYF. The CDR3, as DNA: TGTGCCAGCAGCACTAGCGGGGGGTGGGAGCAGTACTTC.

V usage is TRBV19 and J usage is TRBJ1-5; D gene uncertain. The CDR3 extends over 13 amino acids. CDR1 and CDR2 (germline): LNHDA, SQIVND (reference sequence). V lost 2 bases and J 7 bases, leaving 9 bases between the germline ends. The CDR3 spells CASSILAGQPQHF. CDR3 sequence (DNA): TGTGCCAGTAGTATATTGGCGGGACAGCCCCAGCATTTT.

The chain combines TRBV7-9 with TRBJ1-1; D unresolved. This CDR3 has 14 amino acids. Between the trimmed V and J ends, which lost 8 bases and 0 bases, there was a span of 13 bases. The germline gives CDR1 SEHNR, CDR2 FQNEAQ (reference sequence). The CDR3 region has the DNA TGTGCCAGCGGTCTTGGGGAGGTGAACACTGAAGCTTTCTTT. Amino acids: CASGLGEVNTEAFF.

In its sample, this clonotype was seen many times. CDR3 nucleotides: TGCAGTGCCCCGACAGGGATAGGTTTAACCCTCCACTTT. Protein product: CSAPTGIGLTLHF. The chain links TRBV20-1 to TRBJ1-6, with 7 bases matching TRBD1. The CDR3 loop spans 13 amino acids. V gave up 6 bases and J gave up 14 bases; unmatched junction bases: 13. Germline V gene data show CDR1 as DFQATT and CDR2 as SNEGSKA (reference sequence).

This clonotype was seen ten or more times. The rearrangement joins TRBV7-9 to TRBJ2-7, with 8 bases lining up with TRBD2. Germline CDR1 is SEHNR and CDR2 is FQNEAQ (reference sequence). Trimming took 5 bases from V and 5 from J; bases not matched to a gene: 2. The CDR3 extends over 12 amino acids. CDR3 in DNA: TGTGCCAGCAGCCCGACTAGCGACGAGCAGTACTTC. This codes for CASSPTSDEQYF.

The CDR3 DNA follows: TGCGCCAGCAGCCAAGGACTCCGCACAGATACGCAGTATTTT. Its protein is CASSQGLRTDTQYF. The V and J genes are TRBV4-3 and TRBJ2-3; D remains ambiguous. The germline gives CDR1 LGHNA, CDR2 YSLEER. The CDR3 is 14 amino acids. Trimming left V 1 base short and J 1 base short, with 6 bases between.

The chain links TRBV7-9 to TRBJ2-7, with TRBD2 matching over 11 bases. Germline CDR1 is SEHNR and CDR2 is FQNEAQ (reference sequence). V lost 3 bases to trimming and J lost 5 bases; unmatched junction nucleotides: 6. The CDR3 consists of 15 residues. The CDR3 reads CASSFLAGGTDEQYF. The CDR3 DNA reads as TGTGCCAGCAGCTTTTTAGCGGGGGGGACGGACGAGCAGTACTTC.

This clonotype was detected a few times. V gene TRBV21-1 combines with J gene TRBJ2-7. TRBV21-1 is labeled a pseudogene. The CDR3 length is 13 residues. This CDR3 is CASSPEATYEQYV. DNA for the CDR3: TGTGCCAGCAGCCCCGAGGCGACTTACGAGCAGTACGTC.

The V call is TRBV19, the J call TRBJ2-5; a weak D match, TRBD2 (5 bases). Trimming stripped 4 bases from V and 5 bases from J, with 11 bases between. Germline CDR1 LNHDA, CDR2 SQIVND (reference sequence). This CDR3 contains 13 residues. In DNA form, the CDR3 reads TGTGCCAGTAGTAGGCCGGGATTTGAGACCCAGTACTTC. Translating it yields CASSRPGFETQYF.

This clonotype was detected a few times. This chain connects TRBV5-1 to TRBJ1-6; 9 bases are a match to TRBD1. The V gene's germline CDR1 is SGHRS and CDR2 YFSETQ. Losses at the gene ends were 4 bases for V and 5 bases for J; bases not matched to a gene: 4. The CDR3 has 15 residues. The CDR3 coding sequence is TGCGCCAGCAGCCCCAGGACAGGGGATAATTCACCCCTCCACTTT. It specifies CASSPRTGDNSPLHF.

This clonotype appeared a few times. V is TRBV7-6 and J is TRBJ2-2; 9 positions agree with TRBD1. V was clipped by 8 bases and J by 4 bases; unmatched bases: 8. This CDR3 has 15 amino acids. Germline CDR1 is SGHVS and CDR2 is FNYEAQ. The CDR3 coding sequence is TGTGCCAGCCGTGGGGACAGGGTCCCCACCGGGGAGCTGTTTTTT. Its translation is CASRGDRVPTGELFF. The entire variable domain, with the rest obtained from reference TRBV7-6 and TRBJ2-2, is as follows: GAGVSQSPRYKVTKRGQDVALRCDPISGHVSLYWYRQALGQGPEFLTYFNYEAQQDKSGLPNDRFSAERPEGSISTLTIQRTEQRDSAMYRCASRGDRVPTGELFFGEGSRLTVL.

This clonotype was found a few times. The chain employs TRBV6-2 or TRBV6-3 and TRBJ2-4, with a possible D match to TRBD2 (6 bases). Germline V lookup: CDR1 MNHEY, CDR2 SVGEGT. This CDR3 contains 16 residues. Deletions cut 3 bases from V and 0 bases from J, with 12 bases between. The CDR3, as DNA: TGTGCCAGCAGTTATCAGGGAGGCTTAGCCAAAAACATTCAGTACTTC. Amino acids: CASSYQGGLAKNIQYF.

This clonotype was detected a few times. V gene TRBV5-1 combines with J gene TRBJ2-1, with TRBD2 identical over 8 bases. The CDR3 has 15 amino acids. V gave up 0 bases and J gave up 5 bases; unmatched junction bases: 4. Germline lookup yields CDR1 SGHRS and CDR2 YFSETQ. CDR3 DNA: TGCGCCAGCAGCTTGGTTCCGGGGGGGGACAATGAGCAGTTCTTC. It specifies CASSLVPGGDNEQFF.

The rearrangement uses TRBV25-1 and TRBJ2-1, with D perhaps TRBD2 (5 bases). CDR1 is MGHDK and CDR2 is SYGVNS in the germline V gene. The CDR3 loop spans 15 amino acids. Trimming cost V 5 bases and J 2 bases, with 13 bases left between them. This CDR3 reads CASSPYRGTYNEQFF. Here the CDR3 DNA reads TGTGCCAGCAGTCCCTACCGAGGGACCTACAATGAGCAGTTCTTC. Full variable domain (outside the CDR3, taken from reference TRBV25-1 and TRBJ2-1): EADIYQTPRYLVIGTGKKITLECSQTMGHDKMYWYQQDPGMELHLIHYSYGVNSTEKGDLSSESTVSRIRTEHFPLTLESARPSHTSQYLCASSPYRGTYNEQFFGPGTRLTVL.